The 18 T cell receptor beta chains below come from one sample, sequenced in a study of response to subunit inactivated influenza vaccine. TCRdb recomputed calls from the RT-PCR reads with MiXCR, one row per CDR3 protein. This table holds 500,000 or so distinct CDR3 sequences, 15% to 20% found once. The specimen was CD4+ T cells sorted from PBMCs, collected roughly 24 months after vaccination. All receptors derive from a man in his fifties or sixties who received an inactivated influenza vaccine.

This clonotype was seen many times. This rearrangement joins TRBV15 to TRBJ2-1; TRBD1 might be the D (5 bases). The CDR3 extends over 13 amino acids. V lost 3 bases and J 7 bases, leaving 10 bases between the germline ends. Germline values: CDR1 LNHNV, CDR2 YYDKDF (reference sequence). The chain's CDR3 is CATSSSGANEQFF. The CDR3 DNA reads TGTGCCACCAGCAGCTCTGGGGCTAATGAGCAGTTCTTC.

This clonotype was seen a handful of times. The gene calls are TRBV20-1 and TRBJ1-4; 10 positions match TRBD1. The V gene's germline CDR1 is DFQATT and CDR2 SNEGSKA (reference sequence). Trimming at V came to 6 bases and at J to 4 bases, leaving 5 bases not matched to a gene. This CDR3 spans 14 amino acids. Here the CDR3 DNA reads TGCAGTGCGAAGACAGGGGGCCGTAATGAAAAACTGTTTTTT. Translation gives CSAKTGGRNEKLFF.

Only a few counts were recorded for this clonotype. V gene TRBV14 combines with J gene TRBJ2-1, with 10 bases aligning to TRBD2. With 4 bases clipped from V and 7 bases from J, the junction kept 4 bases outside the gene matches. This CDR3 has 14 residues. Germline loops: CDR1 SGHDN, CDR2 FVKESK. CDR3 bases: TGTGCCAGCAGCCGAGGACTAGCGGCGAATGAGCAGTTCTTC. It encodes CASSRGLAANEQFF.

The chain couples TRBV29-1 to TRBJ1-2; D perhaps matches TRBD1 (6 bases). V lost 0 bases to trimming and J lost 0 bases, with 11 bases between them. The CDR3 is made up of 15 amino acids. Looked up from germline, CDR1 is SQVTM and CDR2 is ANQGSEA. The CDR3 DNA reads TGCAGCGTTGAAGATCGGCAGGGGACTAACTATGGCTACACCTTC. This translates into CSVEDRQGTNYGYTF.

In its sample, this clonotype was seen a few times. The gene calls are TRBV5-1 and TRBJ2-1; TRBD2 matches 12 bases. The CDR3 is 14 residues long. Germline loops: CDR1 SGHRS, CDR2 YFSETQ. The ends lost 4 bases at V and 7 bases at J; junction bases unmatched: 3. The CDR3 nucleotides read TGCGCCAGCAGCCCTAGCGGGAGGGGGAATGAGCAGTTCTTC. This codes for CASSPSGRGNEQFF.

There are a few counts of this clonotype. The chain has TRBV7-9 and TRBJ1-5; 8 nucleotides align to TRBD1. This CDR3 has 15 residues. Unmatched junction bases numbered 13, after V lost 4 bases and J lost 11 bases. CDR1 and CDR2 from the germline V gene are SEHNR and FQNEAQ (reference sequence). The CDR3 bases are TGTGCCAGCAGCTCCGAGACAGGGGCCCCTTGGACCCAGCATTTT. Translation gives CASSSETGAPWTQHF.

This clonotype was seen only a few times. V gene TRBV15 combines with J gene TRBJ2-1; the D is unclear. The CDR3 is 13 residues long. Trimming shortened V by 0 bases and J by 5 bases, and 5 bases separated the two germline ends. Germline CDR1 is LNHNV and CDR2 is YYDKDF (reference sequence). The CDR3 here is CATSRDPDNEQFF. CDR3 sequence (DNA): TGTGCCACCAGCAGAGATCCGGACAATGAGCAGTTCTTC.

The chain couples TRBV7-9 to TRBJ2-7, with D possibly being TRBD2 (5 bases). CDR3 size: 12 residues. The V and J ends lost 5 bases and 1 base respectively, with 6 bases between them. Germline V CDR1 and CDR2: SEHNR, FQNEAQ (reference sequence). The CDR3 bases are TGTGCCAGCAGCGGAGGATCCTACGAGCAGTACTTC. Protein product: CASSGGSYEQYF.

In its sample, this clonotype was seen many times. This rearrangement joins TRBV7-2 to TRBJ2-4; no reliable D call. V lost 5 bases and J 1 base, leaving 12 bases between the germline ends. Germline V gene lookup returns CDR1 SGHTA and CDR2 FQGNSA. This CDR3 spans 15 amino acids. CDR3 bases: TGTGCCAGCAGCCCCGGGTCCCTGGCCAAAAACATTCAGTACTTC. This sequence encodes CASSPGSLAKNIQYF.

The rearrangement links TRBV29-1 to TRBJ2-3; no clear D gene. The CDR3 covers 14 residues. The germline V gene encodes CDR1 SQVTM and CDR2 ANQGSEA. With 1 base removed from V and 7 bases from J, the gap between germline ends came to 15 bases. As DNA, the CDR3 is TGCAGCGTTGAAGCAGCCCAAAAACAGTATACGCAGTATTTT. Amino acid sequence: CSVEAAQKQYTQYF.

This rearrangement joins TRBV20-1 to TRBJ2-7, with 12 nucleotides matching TRBD2. CDR3 length equals 14 residues. Germline lookup yields CDR1 DFQATT and CDR2 SNEGSKA (reference sequence). With 6 bases clipped from V and 5 bases from J, the junction kept 8 bases outside the gene matches. Here the CDR3 reads CSATKTSGSDEQYF. The CDR3 nucleotides are TGCAGTGCGACAAAGACTAGCGGGAGTGACGAGCAGTACTTC.

The chain links TRBV29-1 to TRBJ2-2; 13 nucleotides agree with TRBD2. J lost 6 bases, V lost 6 bases, and 7 bases had no gene match. Germline loops: CDR1 SQVTM, CDR2 ANQGSEA. This CDR3 is built from 15 residues. CDR3 in DNA: TGCAGCGTCCGCACTAGCGGGAGGGCCTCCGGGGAGCTGTTTTTT. Its protein product is CSVRTSGRASGELFF.

This clonotype was seen a handful of times. V and J are TRBV20-1 and TRBJ2-1, with 9 bases that match TRBD2. The CDR3 contains 13 residues. Germline V gene lookup returns CDR1 DFQATT and CDR2 SNEGSKA (reference sequence). V shed 6 bases and J 7 bases; nucleotides not matched to a gene: 7. CDR3 coding DNA: TGCAGTGCCAGACCCAGCGGGAGGAATGAGCAGTTCTTC. Encoded protein: CSARPSGRNEQFF.

This clonotype occurred many times. The chain employs TRBV4-2 and TRBJ2-1; TRBD2 matches at 8 bases. Trimming took 3 bases from V and 9 from J; bases not matched to a gene: 10. Germline lookup yields CDR1 LGHNA and CDR2 YNFKEQ. CDR3 length equals 15 residues. The CDR3 spells CASSQGQRETGEQFF. CDR3 coding DNA: TGTGCCAGCAGCCAGGGCCAGCGGGAGACTGGTGAGCAGTTCTTC.

This clonotype was counted a few times. The rearrangement uses TRBV4-2 and TRBJ2-6; 7 positions match TRBD1. V shed 2 bases, J shed 9 bases, and the junction held 4 bases outside the gene matches. Germline V gene data show CDR1 as LGHNA and CDR2 as YNFKEQ. This CDR3 has 14 residues. DNA for the CDR3: TGTGCCAGCAGCCAAACGGACAGGTACAACGTCCTGACTTTC. This translates into CASSQTDRYNVLTF.

The V gene is TRBV4-3, the J gene TRBJ2-1; D is perhaps TRBD1 or TRBD2 (5 bases each). The germline CDR1 and CDR2 sequences are LGHNA and YSLEER. Trimming took 0 bases from V and 5 from J, leaving 17 bases between them. The CDR3 has 17 residues. The CDR3, as DNA: TGCGCCAGCAGCCAAGATGTAGGGACCTCCAACAACAATGAGCAGTTCTTC. It specifies CASSQDVGTSNNNEQFF.

In its sample, this clonotype was seen a few times. This sequence joins TRBV18 and TRBJ1-1, with D hard to call. Germline V gene lookup returns CDR1 KGHSH and CDR2 LQKENI. CDR3 size: 14 residues. V was clipped by 4 bases and J by 3 bases, with 12 bases between them. Written as DNA, the CDR3 is TGTGCCAGCTCACTTCTTCCGAAGGACACTGAAGCTTTCTTT. Translated: CASSLLPKDTEAFF.

V usage is TRBV5-1 and J usage is TRBJ1-4; 7 bases agree with TRBD1. With 1 base clipped from V and 8 bases from J, the junction kept 5 bases outside the gene matches. Germline V gene data show CDR1 as SGHRS and CDR2 as YFSETQ. The CDR3 is 14 amino acids. DNA of the CDR3: TGCGCCAGCAGCTTGCAGGGGGGCTGGGAAAAACTGTTTTTT. Translating gives CASSLQGGWEKLFF.